These 3 T cell receptor beta chains came from one sample sequenced in a study of blood T cell repertoires in COVID-19 (dated by TCRdb to the early 2020s). The protocol used for the library was the immunoSEQ multiplex PCR assay. Sourced from immuneACCESS, this table was stored by TCRdb with only in-frame sequences that have V and J called. A share of the clones is absent; for the studies checked, an unresolved V gene accounts for under half, and the remainder has no known explanation. The sample includes about 400,000 clones, with approximately 85% observed a single time. 2% to 2.5% of the sample is held by the ten biggest clonotypes. Input material: PBMCs or T cells enriched from blood (not recorded which). The receptors originated from a middle-aged woman with acute COVID-19.

This rearrangement joins TRBV6-5 to TRBJ1-1, with D perhaps matching TRBD1 (6 bases). Trimming removed 9 bases from V and 3 bases from J, with 14 bases in between. This CDR3 spans 13 amino acids. The V gene's germline CDR1 is MNHEY and CDR2 SVGAGI. The DNA for the CDR3 is TGTGCCAGTACAGGGAGTAGCTACACTGAAGCTTTCTTT. Protein product: CASTGSSYTEAFF.

The rearrangement uses TRBV4-1 and TRBJ2-2; D call uncertain. CDR3 size: 14 residues. Germline V gene lookup returns CDR1 MGHRA and CDR2 YSYEKL. V dropped 4 bases and J dropped 7 bases, with 13 bases sitting between them. The CDR3 loop is CASSPRRVGGELFF. CDR3 nucleotides: TGCGCCAGCAGCCCCCGTCGGGTAGGCGGGGAGCTGTTTTTT.

The genes are TRBV28 and TRBJ1-1; the D gene is possibly TRBD1 (5 bases). The V end lost 2 bases, the J end lost 1 base, and 5 bases lay between the germline ends. There are 13 residues in the CDR3. Per the germline V gene, CDR1 is MDHEN and CDR2 is SYDVKM. DNA of the CDR3: TGTGCCAGCAGTTTAGACAGGAACACTGAAGCTTTCTTT. It translates to CASSLDRNTEAFF.